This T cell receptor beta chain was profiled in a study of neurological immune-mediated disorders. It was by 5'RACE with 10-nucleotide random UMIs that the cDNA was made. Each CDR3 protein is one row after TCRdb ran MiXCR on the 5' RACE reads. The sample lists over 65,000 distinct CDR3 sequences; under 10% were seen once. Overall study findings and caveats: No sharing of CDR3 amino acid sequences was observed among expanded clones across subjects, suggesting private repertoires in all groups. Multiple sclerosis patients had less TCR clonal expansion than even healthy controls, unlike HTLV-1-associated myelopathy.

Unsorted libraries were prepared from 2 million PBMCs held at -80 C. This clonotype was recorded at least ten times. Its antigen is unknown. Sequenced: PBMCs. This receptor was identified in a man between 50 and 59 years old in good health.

Here the CDR3 DNA reads TGCAGTGGGGGCGGGACTAGCGGGGCAGATACGCAGTATTTT. It is translated as CSGGGTSGADTQYF. The chain links TRBV20-1 to TRBJ2-3; TRBD2 matches 13 bases. The length of the CDR3 is 14 residues. Germline V gene lookup returns CDR1 DFQATT and CDR2 SNEGSKA (reference sequence). V was clipped by 7 bases and J by 4 bases; unmatched bases: 5.